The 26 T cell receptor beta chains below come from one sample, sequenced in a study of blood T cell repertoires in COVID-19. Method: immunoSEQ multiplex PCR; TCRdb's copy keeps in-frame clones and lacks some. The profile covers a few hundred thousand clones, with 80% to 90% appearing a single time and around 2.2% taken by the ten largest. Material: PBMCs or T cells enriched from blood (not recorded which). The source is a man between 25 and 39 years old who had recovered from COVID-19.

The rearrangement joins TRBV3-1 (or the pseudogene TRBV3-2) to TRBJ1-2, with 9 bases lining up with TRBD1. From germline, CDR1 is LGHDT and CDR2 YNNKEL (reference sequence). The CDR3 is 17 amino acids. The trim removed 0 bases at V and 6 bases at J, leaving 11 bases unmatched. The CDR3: CASSQDTDRGVGNGYTF. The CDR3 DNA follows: TGTGCCAGCAGCCAAGATACGGACAGGGGAGTGGGGAATGGCTACACCTTC.

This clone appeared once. The CDR3 protein is CASSQRGSGDHNEQFF. In DNA form, the CDR3 reads TGTGCCAGCTCACAGCGGGGTAGCGGGGATCACAATGAGCAGTTCTTC. The gene calls are TRBV18 and TRBJ2-1; 8 positions agree with TRBD2. The CDR3 totals 16 residues. From germline, CDR1 is KGHSH and CDR2 LQKENI. V was pared by 4 bases and J by 5 bases, with 10 bases of the junction left unmatched.

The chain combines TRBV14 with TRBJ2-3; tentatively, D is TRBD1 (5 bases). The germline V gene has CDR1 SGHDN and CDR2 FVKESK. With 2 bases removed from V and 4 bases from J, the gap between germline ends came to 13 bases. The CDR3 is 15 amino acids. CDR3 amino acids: CASSQIGVIADTQYF. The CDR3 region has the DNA TGTGCCAGCAGCCAAATAGGGGTAATCGCAGATACGCAGTATTTT.

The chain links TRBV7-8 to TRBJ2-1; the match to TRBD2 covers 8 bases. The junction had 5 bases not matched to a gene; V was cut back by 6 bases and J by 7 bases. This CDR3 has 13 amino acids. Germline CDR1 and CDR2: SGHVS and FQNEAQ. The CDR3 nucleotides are TGTGCCAGCAGGGCGGGGGGCAGGAATGAGCAGTTCTTC. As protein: CASRAGGRNEQFF.

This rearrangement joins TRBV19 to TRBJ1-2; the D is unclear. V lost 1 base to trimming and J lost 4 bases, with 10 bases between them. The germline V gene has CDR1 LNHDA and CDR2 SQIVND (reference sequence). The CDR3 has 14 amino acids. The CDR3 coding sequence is TGTGCCAGTAGTATAGCGGCAGGAGGCTATGGCTACACCTTC. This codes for CASSIAAGGYGYTF.

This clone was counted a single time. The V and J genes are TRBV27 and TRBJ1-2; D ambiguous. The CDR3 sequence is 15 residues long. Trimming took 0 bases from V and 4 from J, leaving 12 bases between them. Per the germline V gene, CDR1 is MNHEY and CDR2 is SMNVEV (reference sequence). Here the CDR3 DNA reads TGTGCCAGCAGTTTATCGCCAGGTTCCAGCTATGGCTACACCTTC. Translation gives CASSLSPGSSYGYTF.

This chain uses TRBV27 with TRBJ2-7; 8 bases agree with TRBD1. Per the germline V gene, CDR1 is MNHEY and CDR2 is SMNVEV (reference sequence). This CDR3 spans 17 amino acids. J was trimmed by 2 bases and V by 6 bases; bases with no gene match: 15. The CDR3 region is CASSLTFGQGGTYEQYF. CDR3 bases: TGTGCCAGCAGCCTAACCTTTGGACAGGGTGGGACCTACGAGCAGTACTTC.

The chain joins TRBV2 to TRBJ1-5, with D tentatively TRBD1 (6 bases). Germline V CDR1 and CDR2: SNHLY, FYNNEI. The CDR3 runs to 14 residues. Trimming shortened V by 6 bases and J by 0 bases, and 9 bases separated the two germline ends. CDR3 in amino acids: CASSRTVSNQPQHF. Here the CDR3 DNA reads TGTGCCAGCAGCAGGACAGTTAGCAATCAGCCCCAGCATTTT. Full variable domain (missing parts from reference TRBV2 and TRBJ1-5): EPEVTQTPSHQVTQMGQEVILRCVPISNHLYFYWYRQILGQKVEFLVSFYNNEISEKSEIFDDQFSVERPDGSNFTLKIRSTKLEDSAMYFCASSRTVSNQPQHFGDGTRLSIL.

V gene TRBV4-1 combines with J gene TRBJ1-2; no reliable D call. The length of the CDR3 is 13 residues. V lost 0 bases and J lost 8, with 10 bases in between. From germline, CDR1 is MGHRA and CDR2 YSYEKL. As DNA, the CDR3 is TGCGCCAGCAGCCAAGACAGGCGCGGGGGCTACACCTTC. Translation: CASSQDRRGGYTF.

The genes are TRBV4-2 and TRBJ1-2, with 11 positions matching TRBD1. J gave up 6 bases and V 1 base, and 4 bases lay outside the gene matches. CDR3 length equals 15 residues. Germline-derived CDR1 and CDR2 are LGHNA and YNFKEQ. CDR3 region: CASSQAGQGADGYTF. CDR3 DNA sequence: TGTGCCAGCAGCCAAGCCGGACAGGGGGCCGATGGCTACACCTTC.

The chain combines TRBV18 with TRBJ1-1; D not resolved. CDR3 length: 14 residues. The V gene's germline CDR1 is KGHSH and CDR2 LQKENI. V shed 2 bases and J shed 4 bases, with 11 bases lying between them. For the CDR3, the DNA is TGTGCCAGCTCACCAAGTTCCCTAGGCACTGAAGCTTTCTTT. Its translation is CASSPSSLGTEAFF.

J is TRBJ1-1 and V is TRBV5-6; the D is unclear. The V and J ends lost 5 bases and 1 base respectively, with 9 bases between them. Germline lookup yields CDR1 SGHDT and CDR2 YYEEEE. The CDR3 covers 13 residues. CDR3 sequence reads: CASRLRGNTEAFF. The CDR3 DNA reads TGTGCCAGCAGGTTGCGGGGGAACACTGAAGCTTTCTTT.

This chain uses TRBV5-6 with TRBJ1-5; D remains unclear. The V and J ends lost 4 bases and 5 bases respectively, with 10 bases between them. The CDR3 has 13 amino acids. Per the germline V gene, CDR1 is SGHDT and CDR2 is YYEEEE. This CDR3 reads CASSPDGDQPQHF. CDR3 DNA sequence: TGTGCCAGCAGCCCCGACGGGGATCAGCCCCAGCATTTT.

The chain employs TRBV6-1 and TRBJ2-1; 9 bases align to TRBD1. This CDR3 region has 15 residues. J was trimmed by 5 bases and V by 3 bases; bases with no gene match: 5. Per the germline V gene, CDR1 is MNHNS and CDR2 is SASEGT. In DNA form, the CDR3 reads TGTGCCAGCAGTGAGGGGACAGGGTTCCACAATGAGCAGTTCTTC. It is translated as CASSEGTGFHNEQFF.

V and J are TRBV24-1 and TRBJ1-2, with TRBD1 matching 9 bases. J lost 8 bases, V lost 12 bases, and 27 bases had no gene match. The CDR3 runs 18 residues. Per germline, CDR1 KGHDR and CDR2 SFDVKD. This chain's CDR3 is CAARIWGQGPTRDCGYTF. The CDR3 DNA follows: TGTGCCGCACGAATTTGGGGACAGGGCCCCACCCGGGATTGCGGCTACACCTTC.

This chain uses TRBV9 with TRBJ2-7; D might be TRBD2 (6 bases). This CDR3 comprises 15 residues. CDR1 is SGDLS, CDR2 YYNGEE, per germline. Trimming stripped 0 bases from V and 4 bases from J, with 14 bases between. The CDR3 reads CASSVGGSSEYEQYF. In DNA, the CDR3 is TGTGCCAGCAGCGTAGGTGGGTCTAGCGAGTACGAGCAGTACTTC.

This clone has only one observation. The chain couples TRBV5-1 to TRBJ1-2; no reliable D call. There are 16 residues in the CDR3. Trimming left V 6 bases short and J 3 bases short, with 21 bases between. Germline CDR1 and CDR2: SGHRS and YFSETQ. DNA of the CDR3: TGCGCCAGCACCCCTCAACCCACGCGGGAGGACTATGGCTACACCTTC. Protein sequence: CASTPQPTREDYGYTF.

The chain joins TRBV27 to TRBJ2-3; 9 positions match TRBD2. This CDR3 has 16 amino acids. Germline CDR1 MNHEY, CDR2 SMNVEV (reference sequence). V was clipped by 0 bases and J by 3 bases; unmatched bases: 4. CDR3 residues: CASSLSAGGSTDTQYF. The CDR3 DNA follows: TGTGCCAGCAGTTTATCAGCGGGGGGCTCGACAGATACGCAGTATTTT.

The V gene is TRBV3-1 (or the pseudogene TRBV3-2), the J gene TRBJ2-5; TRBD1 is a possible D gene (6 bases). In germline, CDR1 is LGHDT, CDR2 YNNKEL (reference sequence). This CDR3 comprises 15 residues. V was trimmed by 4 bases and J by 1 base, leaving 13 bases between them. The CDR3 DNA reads TGTGCCAGCAGCCGACGGACAGTAGCCCAAGAGACCCAGTACTTC. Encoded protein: CASSRRTVAQETQYF.

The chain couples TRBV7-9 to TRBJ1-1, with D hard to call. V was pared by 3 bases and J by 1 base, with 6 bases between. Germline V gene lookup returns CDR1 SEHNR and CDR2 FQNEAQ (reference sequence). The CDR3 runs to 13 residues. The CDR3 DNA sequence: TGTGCCAGCAGCTTCGAGGAGAACACTGAAGCTTTCTTT. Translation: CASSFEENTEAFF. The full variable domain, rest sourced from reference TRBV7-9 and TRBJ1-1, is DTGVSQNPRHKITKRGQNVTFRCDPISEHNRLYWYRQTLGQGPEFLTYFQNEAQLEKSRLLSDRFSAERPKGSFSTLEIQRTEQGDSAMYLCASSFEENTEAFFGQGTRLTVV.

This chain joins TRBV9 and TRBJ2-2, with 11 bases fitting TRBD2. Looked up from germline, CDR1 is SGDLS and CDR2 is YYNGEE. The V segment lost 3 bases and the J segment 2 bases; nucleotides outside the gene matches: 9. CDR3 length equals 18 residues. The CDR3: CASSALAGGPLNTGELFF. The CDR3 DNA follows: TGTGCCAGCAGCGCATTAGCGGGGGGGCCGCTCAACACCGGGGAGCTGTTTTTT.

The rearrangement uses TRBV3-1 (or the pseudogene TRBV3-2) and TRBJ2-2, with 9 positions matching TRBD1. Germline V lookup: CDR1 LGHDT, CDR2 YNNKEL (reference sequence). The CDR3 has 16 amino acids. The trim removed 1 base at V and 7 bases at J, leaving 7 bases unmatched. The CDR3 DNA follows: TGTGCCAGCAGCCAAGCAGCGGGACAGGGCATCGGGGAGCTGTTTTTT. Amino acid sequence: CASSQAAGQGIGELFF.

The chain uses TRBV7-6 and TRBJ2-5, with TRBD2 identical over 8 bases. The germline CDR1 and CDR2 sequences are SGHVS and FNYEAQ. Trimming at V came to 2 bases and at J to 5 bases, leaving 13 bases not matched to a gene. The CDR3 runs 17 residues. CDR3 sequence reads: CASSLTGIAGHGETQYF. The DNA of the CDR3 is TGTGCCAGCAGCTTAACCGGAATAGCGGGGCACGGGGAGACCCAGTACTTC.

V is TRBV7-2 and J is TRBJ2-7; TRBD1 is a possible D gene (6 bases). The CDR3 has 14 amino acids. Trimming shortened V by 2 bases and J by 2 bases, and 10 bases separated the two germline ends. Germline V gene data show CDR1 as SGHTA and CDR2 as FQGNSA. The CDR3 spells CASSLQGLAYEQYF. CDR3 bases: TGTGCCAGCAGCTTACAGGGGTTGGCCTACGAGCAGTACTTC.

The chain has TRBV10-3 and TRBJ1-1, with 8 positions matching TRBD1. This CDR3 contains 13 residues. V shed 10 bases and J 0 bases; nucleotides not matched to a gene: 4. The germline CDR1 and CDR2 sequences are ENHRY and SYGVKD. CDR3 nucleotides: TGTGCCACCGGACAGGGTTTGAACACTGAAGCTTTCTTT. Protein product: CATGQGLNTEAFF.

In nucleotides, the CDR3 is TGTGCCAGCAGCTTGAGGACAGGGGGCCTCCCATTCCTGTTCTTC. This sequence encodes CASSLRTGGLPFLFF. The chain recombines TRBV7-2 with TRBJ2-1, with 11 bases lining up with TRBD1. Losses at the gene ends were 3 bases for V and 15 bases for J; bases not matched to a gene: 13. Germline CDR1 SGHTA, CDR2 FQGNSA. The CDR3 sequence is 15 residues long.